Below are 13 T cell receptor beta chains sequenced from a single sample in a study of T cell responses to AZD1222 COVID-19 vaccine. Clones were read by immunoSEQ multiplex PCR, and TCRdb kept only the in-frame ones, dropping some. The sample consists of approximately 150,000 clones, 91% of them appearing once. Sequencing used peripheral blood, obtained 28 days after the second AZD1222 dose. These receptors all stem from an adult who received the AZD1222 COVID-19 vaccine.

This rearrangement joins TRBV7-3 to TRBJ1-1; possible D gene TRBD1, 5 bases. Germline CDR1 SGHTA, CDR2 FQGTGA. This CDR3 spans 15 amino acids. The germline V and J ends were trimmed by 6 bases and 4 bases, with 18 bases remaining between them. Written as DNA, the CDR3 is TGTGCCAGCAGTCTTACTTCGGGGGGTGGCACTGAAGCTTTCTTT. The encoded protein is CASSLTSGGGTEAFF.

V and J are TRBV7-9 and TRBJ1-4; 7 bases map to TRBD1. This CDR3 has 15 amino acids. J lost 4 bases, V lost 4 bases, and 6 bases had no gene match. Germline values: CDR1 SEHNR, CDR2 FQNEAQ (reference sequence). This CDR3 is CASSYWTGFNEKLFF. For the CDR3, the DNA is TGTGCCAGCAGCTATTGGACAGGCTTTAATGAAAAACTGTTTTTT.

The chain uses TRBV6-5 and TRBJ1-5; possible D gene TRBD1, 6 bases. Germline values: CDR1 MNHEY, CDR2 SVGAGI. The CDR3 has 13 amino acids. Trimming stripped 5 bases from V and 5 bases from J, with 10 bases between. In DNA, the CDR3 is TGTGCCAGCAGTCCCGGGGGCCATCAGCCCCAGCATTTT. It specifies CASSPGGHQPQHF.

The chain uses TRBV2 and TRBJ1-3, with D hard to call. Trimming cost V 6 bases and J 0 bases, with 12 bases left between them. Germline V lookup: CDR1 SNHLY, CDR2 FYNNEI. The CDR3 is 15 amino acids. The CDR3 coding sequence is TGTGCCAGCAGCCCTGAGGGCAGCTCTGGAAACACCATATATTTT. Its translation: CASSPEGSSGNTIYF.

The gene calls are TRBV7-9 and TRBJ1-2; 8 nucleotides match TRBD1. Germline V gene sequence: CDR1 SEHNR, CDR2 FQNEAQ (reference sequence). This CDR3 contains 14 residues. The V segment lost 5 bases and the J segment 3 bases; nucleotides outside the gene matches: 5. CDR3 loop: CASSPTGGDYGYTF. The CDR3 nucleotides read TGTGCCAGCAGCCCCACAGGGGGAGACTATGGCTACACCTTC.

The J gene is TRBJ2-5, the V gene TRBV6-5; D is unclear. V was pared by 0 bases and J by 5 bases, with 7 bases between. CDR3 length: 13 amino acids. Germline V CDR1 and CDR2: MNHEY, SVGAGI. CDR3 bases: TGTGCCAGCAGTTACTCGGGTGTGGAGACCCAGTACTTC. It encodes CASSYSGVETQYF.

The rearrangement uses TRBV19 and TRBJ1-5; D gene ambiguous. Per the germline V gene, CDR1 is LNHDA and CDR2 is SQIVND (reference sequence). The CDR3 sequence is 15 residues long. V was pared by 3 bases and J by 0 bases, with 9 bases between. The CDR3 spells CASSIQTYSNQPQHF. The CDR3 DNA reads TGTGCCAGTAGTATTCAGACCTATAGCAATCAGCCCCAGCATTTT.

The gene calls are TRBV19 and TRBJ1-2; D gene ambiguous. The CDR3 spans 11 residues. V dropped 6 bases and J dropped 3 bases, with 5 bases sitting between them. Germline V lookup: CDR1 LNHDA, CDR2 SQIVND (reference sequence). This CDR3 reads CASSYHYGYTF. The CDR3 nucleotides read TGTGCCAGTAGCTACCACTATGGCTACACCTTC.

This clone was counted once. CDR3 region: CASSTGQGIGQPQHF. The CDR3 nucleotides read TGTGCCAGCAGCACTGGACAGGGTATCGGTCAGCCCCAGCATTTT. V is TRBV7-8 and J is TRBJ1-5; 8 nucleotides agree with TRBD1. This CDR3 has 15 residues. V lost 5 bases and J lost 6; bases outside the gene matches: 9. CDR1 and CDR2 from the germline V gene are SGHVS and FQNEAQ.

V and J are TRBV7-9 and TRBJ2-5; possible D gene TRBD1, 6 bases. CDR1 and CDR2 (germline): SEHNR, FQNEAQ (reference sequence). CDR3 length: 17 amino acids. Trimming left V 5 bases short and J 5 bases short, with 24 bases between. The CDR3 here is CASSLPGRFLRGETQYF. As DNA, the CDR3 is TGTGCCAGCAGCCTCCCCGGGCGCTTCCTTAGGGGGGAGACCCAGTACTTC.

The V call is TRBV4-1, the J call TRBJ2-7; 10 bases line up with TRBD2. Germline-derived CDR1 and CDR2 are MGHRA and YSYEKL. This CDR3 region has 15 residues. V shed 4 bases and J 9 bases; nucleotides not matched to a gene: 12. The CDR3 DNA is TGCGCCAGCAGCCCAGGAGCGGGAGGGTTACACCCGCAGTACGTC. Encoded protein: CASSPGAGGLHPQYV.

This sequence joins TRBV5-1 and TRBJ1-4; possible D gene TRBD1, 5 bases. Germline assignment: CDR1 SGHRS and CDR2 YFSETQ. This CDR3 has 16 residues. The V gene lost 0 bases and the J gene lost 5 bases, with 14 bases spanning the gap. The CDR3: CASSLAGTVPNEKLFF. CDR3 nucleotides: TGCGCCAGCAGCTTGGCCGGGACGGTTCCGAATGAAAAACTGTTTTTT.

CDR3 in amino acids: CASSLTGGWNTGELFF. The CDR3 nucleotides are TGTGCCAGCAGCTTAACAGGAGGGTGGAACACCGGGGAGCTGTTTTTT. The gene calls are TRBV9 and TRBJ2-2; D perhaps matches TRBD2 (6 bases). CDR3 size: 16 residues. The germline gives CDR1 SGDLS, CDR2 YYNGEE. The V and J ends lost 4 bases and 1 base respectively, with 14 bases between them.